This TCR beta chain was obtained from a study of T cells in tuberculosis. Overall study findings and caveats: Active tuberculosis patients had shorter CDR3-alpha; the beta difference was nonsignificant.

Regarding this clone: Antigen: not known.

The CDR3 length is 14 residues. The germline V and J ends were trimmed by 4 bases and 6 bases, with 19 bases remaining between them. Germline V gene sequence: CDR1 GTSNPN, CDR2 SVGIG (reference sequence). The data were produced by immunoSEQ multiplex PCR, yet TCRdb's version contains in-frame clones alone and is incomplete. Of tens of thousands of clones in the sample, around 89% were seen once. This chain connects TRBV30 to TRBJ2-7, with D perhaps matching TRBD1 (6 bases). The specimen sequenced was PBMCs. This clonotype was sampled from a donor aged 10-29 years with latent tuberculosis or without tuberculosis infection. This CDR3 reads CAWTKQGPGPEQYF. Written as DNA, the CDR3 is TGTGCCTGGACCAAACAGGGCCCGGGGCCCGAGCAGTACTTC.